Below, 19 T cell receptor beta chains from the same sample are listed, as sequenced in a study of T cells in Graves' hyperthyroidism and ophthalmopathy. Amplification of TCR beta CDR3 regions used RNA as the template. HTBI primers were the set used in a first-round RT-PCR of the TCR CDR3. Via MiXCR, TCRdb re-called the multiplex PCR reads, giving one row per CDR3 protein. Of 270,000 or so distinct CDR3 sequences in the sample, 20% to 25% were seen once. Sequenced: blood. Receptors originate from a man aged 35-49 years with Graves' hyperthyroidism that later progressed to Graves' ophthalmopathy.

This clonotype has ten or more counts. The genes are TRBV24-1 and TRBJ2-7, with a possible D match to TRBD1 (7 bases). In germline, CDR1 is KGHDR, CDR2 SFDVKD. There are 15 residues in the CDR3. V lost 7 bases and J lost 2, with 17 bases in between. CDR3 sequence: CATSARQGGTYEQYF. CDR3 sequence (DNA): TGTGCCACCAGCGCCAGACAGGGAGGCACCTACGAGCAGTACTTC.

Ten or more counts support this clonotype. V is TRBV28 and J is TRBJ2-5; 9 positions agree with TRBD1. Germline loops: CDR1 MDHEN, CDR2 SYDVKM. V shed 5 bases, J shed 5 bases, and the junction held 12 bases outside the gene matches. This CDR3 contains 16 residues. In DNA, the CDR3 is TGTGCCAGCAGTACCCTATACAGGGGGCGCGGGGAGACCCAGTACTTC. This sequence encodes CASSTLYRGRGETQYF.

This clonotype occurred many times. The J gene is TRBJ1-5, the V gene TRBV10-3; D unclear. The ends were cut back, 2 bases at V and 11 bases at J, with 16 bases in the middle. The CDR3 spans 14 residues. Per germline, CDR1 ENHRY and CDR2 SYGVKD. The CDR3 loop is CAISEGLLPSSQHF. The CDR3 DNA reads as TGTGCCATCAGTGAGGGACTGCTTCCCAGTTCCCAGCATTTT.

This clonotype was counted many times. The rearrangement links TRBV24-1 to TRBJ1-5, with D maybe TRBD1 (5 bases). Germline lookup yields CDR1 KGHDR and CDR2 SFDVKD. The CDR3 loop spans 14 amino acids. V shed 7 bases and J shed 7 bases, with 16 bases lying between them. The CDR3 protein is CATSDLAGTQPQHF. CDR3 DNA: TGTGCCACCAGCGATCTAGCGGGGACCCAGCCCCAGCATTTT.

This clonotype has a count of ten or more. The chain employs TRBV5-1 and TRBJ2-2; D is ambiguous. Germline CDR1 reads SGHRS; CDR2 reads YFSETQ. Deletions cut 1 base from V and 0 bases from J, with 10 bases between. The CDR3 has 16 amino acids. Here the CDR3 reads CASSLKPWPNTGELFF. The CDR3 DNA reads TGCGCCAGCAGCTTGAAACCATGGCCGAACACCGGGGAGCTGTTTTTT.

This clonotype was counted at least ten times. The CDR3, as DNA: TGTGCCAGCAGCCAAGGCCCGTACGAGCAGTACTTC. Residues: CASSQGPYEQYF. This chain uses TRBV3-1 with TRBJ2-7, with D unresolved. Between the trimmed V and J ends, which lost 1 base and 4 bases, there was a span of 5 bases. Germline-derived CDR1 and CDR2 are LGHDT and YNNKEL (reference sequence). There are 12 residues in the CDR3.

The V call is TRBV6-1, the J call TRBJ2-2; 8 bases line up with TRBD1. Losses at the gene ends were 7 bases for V and 5 bases for J; bases not matched to a gene: 6. Germline V gives CDR1 MNHNS, CDR2 SASEGT. This CDR3 has 14 amino acids. The CDR3 sequence is CASTPGQETGELFF. In nucleotides, the CDR3 is TGTGCCAGCACCCCGGGACAGGAGACCGGGGAGCTGTTTTTT.

This clonotype appeared once. The chain joins TRBV12-3 or TRBV12-4 to TRBJ1-5; D gene uncertain. The V end lost 3 bases, the J end lost 4 bases, and 10 bases lay between the germline ends. CDR3 size: 14 residues. CDR3 DNA sequence: TGTGCCAGCAGTTTGGCGACGCCAAATCAGCCCCAGCATTTT. Its translation: CASSLATPNQPQHF.

This clonotype showed up many times. The chain has TRBV7-3 and TRBJ1-1; the match to TRBD1 covers 11 bases. Germline-derived CDR1 and CDR2 are SGHTA and FQGTGA. The CDR3 consists of 16 residues. The ends lost 5 bases at V and 13 bases at J; junction bases unmatched: 18. CDR3 protein: CASSHRGQGAQLRLFF. Here the CDR3 DNA reads TGTGCCAGCAGCCATAGAGGACAGGGGGCCCAACTGAGGCTTTTCTTT.

This clonotype was observed many times. The rearrangement links TRBV4-2 to TRBJ2-2; 8 bases fit TRBD2. V dropped 4 bases and J dropped 5; count of bases not matched to a gene: 9. The CDR3 runs 16 residues. Germline V gene data show CDR1 as LGHNA and CDR2 as YNFKEQ. The chain's CDR3 is CASSPMDAGGTGELFF. The CDR3 nucleotides read TGTGCCAGCAGCCCAATGGACGCGGGAGGTACCGGGGAGCTGTTTTTT.

In this sample, this clonotype turned up many times. J is TRBJ2-5 and V is TRBV29-1; 8 nucleotides align to TRBD1. V lost 1 base to trimming and J lost 4 bases; unmatched junction nucleotides: 11. The length of the CDR3 is 16 residues. In germline, CDR1 is SQVTM, CDR2 ANQGSEA. CDR3 nucleotide sequence: TGCAGCGTTGAAGGGGTATCGACAGGGGAGGTAGAGACCCAGTACTTC. It is translated as CSVEGVSTGEVETQYF.

This clonotype was observed many times. This chain links TRBV28 with TRBJ2-7; 10 bases fit TRBD2. CDR1 and CDR2 from the germline V gene are MDHEN and SYDVKM. The V gene end was trimmed by 5 bases and the J gene end by 4 bases; junction bases not matched to a gene: 8. This CDR3 is built from 15 residues. Written as DNA, the CDR3 is TGTGCCAGCAGTCCCCGCGGACTAGCGGTATACGAGCAGTACTTC. This sequence encodes CASSPRGLAVYEQYF.

This clonotype was seen repeatedly, ten times or more. The chain has TRBV12-3 or TRBV12-4 and TRBJ2-5; 9 bases map to TRBD2. The V and J ends lost 6 bases and 5 bases, in that order; junction bases with no gene match: 4. The CDR3 has 13 residues. Here the CDR3 DNA reads TGTGCCAGCAGGACTAGCGGAGGGGAGACCCAGTACTTC. It translates to CASRTSGGETQYF.

V gene TRBV11-3 combines with J gene TRBJ2-7, with 7 bases aligning to TRBD1. The CDR3 contains 14 residues. V trimming: 5 bases; J trimming: 6 bases; junction bases outside the gene matches: 10. Germline assignment: CDR1 SGHNT and CDR2 YENEEA. The CDR3 spells CASSPEPTGPEQYF. As DNA, the CDR3 is TGTGCCAGCAGCCCTGAACCGACAGGGCCCGAGCAGTACTTC.

This clonotype was detected ten times or more. The CDR3 is CASTKTSGPYEQYF. CDR3 DNA sequence: TGTGCCAGCACTAAGACTAGCGGTCCCTACGAGCAGTACTTC. The chain employs TRBV6-9 and TRBJ2-7; the match to TRBD2 covers 9 bases. The length of the CDR3 is 14 residues. Germline V gene data show CDR1 as MNHGY and CDR2 as SVAAGI. The V and J ends lost 7 bases and 2 bases, in that order; junction bases with no gene match: 6.

This chain links TRBV11-3 with TRBJ2-5; 14 bases fit TRBD2. J was trimmed by 4 bases and V by 3 bases; bases with no gene match: 7. The germline V gene encodes CDR1 SGHNT and CDR2 YENEEA. CDR3 size: 17 residues. The CDR3, as DNA: TGTGCCAGCAGCTTTAGACTAGCGGGGGGGTCCAGAGAGACCCAGTACTTC. Its protein is CASSFRLAGGSRETQYF.

This clonotype was recorded at least ten times. The chain combines TRBV7-6 with TRBJ2-7, with a possible D match to TRBD1 (5 bases). Trimming cost V 5 bases and J 3 bases, with 11 bases left between them. Germline CDR1 and CDR2: SGHVS and FNYEAQ. The length of the CDR3 is 13 residues. The DNA for the CDR3 is TGTGCCAGCAGCCGGCTAGACAGCTACGAGCAGTACTTC. Translation gives CASSRLDSYEQYF.

This sequence joins TRBV4-2 and TRBJ2-2; 14 bases align to TRBD2. CDR3 size: 19 residues. With V trimmed by 4 bases and J by 1 base, 8 bases remained unmatched. Germline assignment: CDR1 LGHNA and CDR2 YNFKEQ. The CDR3 nucleotides read TGTGCCAGCAGCCCCCTAACCGGGACTAGCGGGAGGAACACCGGGGAGCTGTTTTTT. Translation gives CASSPLTGTSGRNTGELFF.

This clonotype was observed a single time. V and J are TRBV6-2 or TRBV6-3 and TRBJ2-7; D may be TRBD1 (6 bases). In germline, CDR1 is MNHEY, CDR2 SVGEGT. The length of the CDR3 is 15 residues. Trimming pared 8 bases from V and 2 bases from J, leaving 19 bases between. CDR3 region: CASLGRARGPYEQYF. The CDR3 DNA reads as TGTGCCAGCTTGGGCCGAGCCAGGGGACCCTACGAGCAGTACTTC.